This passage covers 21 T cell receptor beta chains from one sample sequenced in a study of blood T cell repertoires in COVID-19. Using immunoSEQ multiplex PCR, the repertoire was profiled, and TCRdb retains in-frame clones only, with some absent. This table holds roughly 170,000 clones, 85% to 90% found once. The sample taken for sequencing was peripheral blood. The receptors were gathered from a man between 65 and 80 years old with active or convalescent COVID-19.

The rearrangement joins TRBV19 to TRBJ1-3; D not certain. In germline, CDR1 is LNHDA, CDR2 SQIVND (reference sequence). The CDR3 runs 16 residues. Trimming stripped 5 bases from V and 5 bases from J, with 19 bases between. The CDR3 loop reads CASSLARAEPRNTIYF. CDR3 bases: TGTGCCAGTAGTCTCGCTCGTGCGGAACCCCGAAACACCATATATTTT.

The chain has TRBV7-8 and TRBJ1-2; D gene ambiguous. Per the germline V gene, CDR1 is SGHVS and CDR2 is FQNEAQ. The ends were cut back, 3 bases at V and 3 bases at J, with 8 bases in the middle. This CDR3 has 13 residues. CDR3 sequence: CASSLTADYGYTF. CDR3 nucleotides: TGTGCCAGCAGCTTGACGGCGGACTATGGCTACACCTTC. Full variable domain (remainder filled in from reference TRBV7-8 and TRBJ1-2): GAGVSQSPRYKVAKRGQDVALRCDPISGHVSLFWYQQALGQGPEFLTYFQNEAQLDKSGLPSDRFFAERPEGSVSTLKIQRTQQEDSAVYLCASSLTADYGYTFGSGTRLTVV.

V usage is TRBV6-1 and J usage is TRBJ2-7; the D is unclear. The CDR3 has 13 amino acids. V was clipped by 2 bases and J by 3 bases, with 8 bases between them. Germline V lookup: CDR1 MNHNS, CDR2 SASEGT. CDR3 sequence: CASSEYGLYEQYF. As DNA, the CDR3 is TGTGCCAGCAGTGAATACGGTCTCTACGAGCAGTACTTC.

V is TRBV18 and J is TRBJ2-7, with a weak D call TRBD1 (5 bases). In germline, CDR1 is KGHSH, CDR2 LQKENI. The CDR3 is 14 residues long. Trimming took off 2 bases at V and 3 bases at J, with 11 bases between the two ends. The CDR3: CASSPTGASYEQYF. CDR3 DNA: TGTGCCAGCTCACCAACAGGTGCCAGCTACGAGCAGTACTTC.

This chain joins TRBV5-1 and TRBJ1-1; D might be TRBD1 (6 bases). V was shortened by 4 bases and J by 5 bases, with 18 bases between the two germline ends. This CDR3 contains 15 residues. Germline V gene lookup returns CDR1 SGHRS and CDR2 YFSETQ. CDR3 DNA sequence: TGCGCCAGCAGCACGTTACAGGGCAGCGGTACTGAAGCTTTCTTT. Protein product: CASSTLQGSGTEAFF.

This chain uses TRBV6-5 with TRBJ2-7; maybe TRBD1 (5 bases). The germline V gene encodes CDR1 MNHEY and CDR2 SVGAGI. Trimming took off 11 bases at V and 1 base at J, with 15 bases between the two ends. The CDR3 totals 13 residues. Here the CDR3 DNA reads TGTGCCCCCTTCCACGGACATTCCTACGAGCAGTACTTC. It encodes CAPFHGHSYEQYF.

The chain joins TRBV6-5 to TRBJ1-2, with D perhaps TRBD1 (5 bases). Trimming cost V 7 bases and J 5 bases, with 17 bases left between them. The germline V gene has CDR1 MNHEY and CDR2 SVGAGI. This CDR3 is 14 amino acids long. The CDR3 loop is CASTPVDSPYGYTF. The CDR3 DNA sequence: TGTGCCAGCACCCCAGTCGACAGCCCGTATGGCTACACCTTC.

CDR3 DNA: TGTGCCAGCAGCCCGGGAACAGCCTATGGCTACACCTTC. Translation gives CASSPGTAYGYTF. The chain has TRBV7-9 and TRBJ1-2; D uncertain. Germline assignment: CDR1 SEHNR and CDR2 FQNEAQ (reference sequence). The germline V and J ends were trimmed by 5 bases and 4 bases, with 11 bases remaining between them. The CDR3 has 13 residues.

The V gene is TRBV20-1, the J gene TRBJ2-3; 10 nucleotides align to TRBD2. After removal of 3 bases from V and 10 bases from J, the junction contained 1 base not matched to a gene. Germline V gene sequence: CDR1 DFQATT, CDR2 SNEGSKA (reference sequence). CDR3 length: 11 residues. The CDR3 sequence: CSASGLAAQYF. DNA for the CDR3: TGCAGTGCTAGCGGACTAGCGGCGCAGTATTTT.

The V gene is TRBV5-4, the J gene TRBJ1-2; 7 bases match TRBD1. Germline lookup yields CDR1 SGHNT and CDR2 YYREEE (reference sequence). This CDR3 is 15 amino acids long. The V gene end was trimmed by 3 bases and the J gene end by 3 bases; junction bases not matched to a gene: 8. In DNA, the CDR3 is TGTGCCAGCAGCTCCTCGACAGGGACCTACTATGGCTACACCTTC. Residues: CASSSSTGTYYGYTF.

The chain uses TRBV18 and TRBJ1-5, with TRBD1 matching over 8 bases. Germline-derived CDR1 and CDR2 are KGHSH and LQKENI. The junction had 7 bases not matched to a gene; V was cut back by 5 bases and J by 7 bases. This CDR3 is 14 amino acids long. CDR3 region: CASSEDRAWQPQHF. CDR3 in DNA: TGTGCCAGCTCAGAGGACAGGGCTTGGCAGCCCCAGCATTTT.

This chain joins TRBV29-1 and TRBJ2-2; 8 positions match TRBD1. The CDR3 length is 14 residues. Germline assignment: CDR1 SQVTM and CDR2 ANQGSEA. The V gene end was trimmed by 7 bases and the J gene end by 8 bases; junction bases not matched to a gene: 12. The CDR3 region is CSATGQGAIGELFF. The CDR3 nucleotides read TGCAGCGCCACCGGGCAGGGGGCTATTGGGGAGCTGTTTTTT.

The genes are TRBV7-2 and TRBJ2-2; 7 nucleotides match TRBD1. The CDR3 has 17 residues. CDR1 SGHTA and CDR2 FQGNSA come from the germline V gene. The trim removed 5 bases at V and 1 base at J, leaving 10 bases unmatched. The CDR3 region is CASSNFPGQKNTGELFF. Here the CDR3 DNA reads TGTGCCAGCAGCAACTTCCCGGGACAGAAGAACACCGGGGAGCTGTTTTTT.

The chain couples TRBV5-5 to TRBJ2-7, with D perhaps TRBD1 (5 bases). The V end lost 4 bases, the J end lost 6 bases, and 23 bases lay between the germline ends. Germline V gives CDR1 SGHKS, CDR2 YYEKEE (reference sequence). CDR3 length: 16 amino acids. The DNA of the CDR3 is TGTGCCAGCAGCCCTCTGGGGCGAACAGTACTACGCGAGCAGTACTTC. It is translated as CASSPLGRTVLREQYF.

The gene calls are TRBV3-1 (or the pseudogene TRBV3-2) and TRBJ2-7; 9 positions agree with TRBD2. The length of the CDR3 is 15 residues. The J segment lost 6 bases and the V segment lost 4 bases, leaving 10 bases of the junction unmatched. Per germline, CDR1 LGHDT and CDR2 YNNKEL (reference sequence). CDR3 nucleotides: TGTGCCAGCAGCCTAGGACTAGCGAGTATGGGCGAGCAGTACTTC. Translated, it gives CASSLGLASMGEQYF.

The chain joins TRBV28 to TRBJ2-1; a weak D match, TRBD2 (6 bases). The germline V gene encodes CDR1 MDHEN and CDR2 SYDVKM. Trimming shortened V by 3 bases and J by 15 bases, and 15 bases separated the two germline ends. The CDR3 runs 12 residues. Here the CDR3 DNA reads TGTGCCAGCAGTTTGGGAGGCTCTCATGGGTTCTTC. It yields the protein CASSLGGSHGFF.

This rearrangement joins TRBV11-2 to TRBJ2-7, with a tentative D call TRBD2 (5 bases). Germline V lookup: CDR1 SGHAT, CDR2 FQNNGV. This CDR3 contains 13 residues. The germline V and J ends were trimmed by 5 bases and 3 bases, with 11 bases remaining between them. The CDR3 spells CASSHPGIYEQYF. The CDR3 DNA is TGTGCCAGCAGCCACCCCGGGATCTACGAGCAGTACTTC.

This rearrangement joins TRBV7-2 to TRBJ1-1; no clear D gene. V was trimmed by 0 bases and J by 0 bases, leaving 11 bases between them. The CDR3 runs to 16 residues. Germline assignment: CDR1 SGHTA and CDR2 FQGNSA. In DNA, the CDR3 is TGTGCCAGCAGCTTAGCTGCTCAGGCCATGAACACTGAAGCTTTCTTT. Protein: CASSLAAQAMNTEAFF.

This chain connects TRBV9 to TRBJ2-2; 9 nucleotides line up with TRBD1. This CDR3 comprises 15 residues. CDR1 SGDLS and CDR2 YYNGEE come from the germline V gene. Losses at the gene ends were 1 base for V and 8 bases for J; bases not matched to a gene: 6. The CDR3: CASSVTGTGSGELFF. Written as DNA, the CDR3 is TGTGCCAGCAGCGTAACCGGGACAGGGTCTGGGGAGCTGTTTTTT.

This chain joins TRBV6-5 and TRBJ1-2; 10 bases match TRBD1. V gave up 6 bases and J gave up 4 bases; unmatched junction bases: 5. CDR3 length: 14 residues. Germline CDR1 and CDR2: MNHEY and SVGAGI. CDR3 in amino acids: CASSDRGRSYGYTF. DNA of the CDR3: TGTGCCAGCAGCGACAGGGGGCGAAGCTATGGCTACACCTTC.

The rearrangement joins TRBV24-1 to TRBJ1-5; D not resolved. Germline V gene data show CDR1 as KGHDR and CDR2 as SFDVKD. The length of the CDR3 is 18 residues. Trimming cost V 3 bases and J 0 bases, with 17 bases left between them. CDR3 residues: CATSDPRWAGNSNQPQHF. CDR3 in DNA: TGTGCCACCAGTGATCCCCGCTGGGCGGGGAATAGCAATCAGCCCCAGCATTTT.